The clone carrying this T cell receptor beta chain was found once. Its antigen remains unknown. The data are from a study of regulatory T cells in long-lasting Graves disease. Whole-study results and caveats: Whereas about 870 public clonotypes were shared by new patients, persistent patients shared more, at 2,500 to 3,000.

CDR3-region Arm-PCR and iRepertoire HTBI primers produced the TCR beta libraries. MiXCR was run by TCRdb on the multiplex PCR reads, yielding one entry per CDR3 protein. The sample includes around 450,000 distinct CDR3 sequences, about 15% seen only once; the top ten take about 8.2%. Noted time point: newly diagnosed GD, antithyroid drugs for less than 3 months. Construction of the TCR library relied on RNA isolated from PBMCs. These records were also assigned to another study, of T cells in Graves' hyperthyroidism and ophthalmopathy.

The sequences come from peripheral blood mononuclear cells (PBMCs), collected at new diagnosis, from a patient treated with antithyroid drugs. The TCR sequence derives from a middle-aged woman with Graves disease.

The CDR3 region has the DNA TGCAGTGCTAGAGCGGGAGGCTACAATGAGCAGTTCTTC. This gives the protein CSARAGGYNEQFF. This chain connects TRBV20-1 to TRBJ2-1; 7 nucleotides match TRBD2. Trimming cost V 1 base and J 3 bases; bases outside gene matches: 0. Germline assignment: CDR1 DFQATT and CDR2 SNEGSKA (reference sequence). This CDR3 has 13 amino acids.